The T cell receptor (beta chain) under discussion was sequenced for a study of cytomegalovirus exposure and HLA in healthy donors. The PCR had 60 Vbeta and 13 Jbeta primers. Data came from immunoSEQ multiplex PCR; TCRdb stores just in-frame clones and leaves some out. The repertoire consists of approximately 130,000 clones, with approximately 9% occurring once and the leading ten covering more than 6.5%. The receptor comes from a woman between 35 and 50 years old in good health and CMV-seropositive. Input material: PBMCs.

CDR3 coding DNA: TGTGCCAGCAGCGTCCTATCTTCGGGGGGGGGCCCCGGGGAGCTGTTTTTT. Protein sequence: CASSVLSSGGGPGELFF. V and J are TRBV9 and TRBJ2-2; TRBD2 matches 8 bases. This CDR3 spans 17 amino acids. Germline V gives CDR1 SGDLS, CDR2 YYNGEE. Losses at the gene ends were 2 bases for V and 6 bases for J; bases not matched to a gene: 12. Supplemented by reference TRBV9 and TRBJ2-2, the full variable domain reads DSGVTQTPKHLITATGQRVTLRCSPRSGDLSVYWYQQSLDQGLQFLIQYYNGEERAKGNILERFSAQQFPDLHSELNLSSLELGDSALYFCASSVLSSGGGPGELFFGEGSRLTVL.